The following is a T cell receptor (beta chain) sequence with its context. As handled by the study authors: Estimation of nucleated cell counts was performed using reference gene primer amplification. Only in-frame clones appear in the TCRdb table, and some are missing; sequencing was by immunoSEQ multiplex PCR. The D gene and trimming were derived from the DNA, and the V and J assignments and clone size from that table. The table includes some 70,000 clones, approximately 80% detected once. Trimming removed 6 bases at V and 8 bases at J, with 17 bases between. Per germline, CDR1 SGHRS and CDR2 YFSETQ. The CDR3 is made up of 14 amino acids. The sample comes from a study of blood T cell repertoires in COVID-19. Study at large: The study drew acute and convalescent COVID-19 samples from the United States, Italy and Spain. Nucleic acid was either cDNA or gDNA, and it came from T cells, B-cell-depleted T cells, or PBMCs.

The chain has TRBV5-1 and TRBJ1-4, with no clear D. The clonotype was recovered from a woman between 45 and 65 years old with acute or convalescent COVID-19. Specimen: peripheral blood. This CDR3 reads CASKATLGEEKLFF. The CDR3 DNA reads as TGCGCCAGCAAAGCGACTCTCGGGGAGGAAAAACTGTTTTTT.